These 19 T cell receptor beta chains came from one sample sequenced in a study of T cells in Graves' hyperthyroidism and ophthalmopathy. RNA transcripts served as the template for amplifying TCR beta CDR3 regions. First-round RT-PCR targeting the TCR CDR3 was performed with the HTBI primer set. TCRdb ran MiXCR on the multiplex PCR reads and lists one entry per CDR3 protein. Found here are about 560,000 distinct CDR3 sequences, 15% to 18% of them singletons; the top ten hold around 7.3%. Sequenced sample: blood. These receptors were collected from a woman in her 30s with Graves' hyperthyroidism.

The V gene is TRBV20-1, the J gene TRBJ2-5; 7 bases fit TRBD2. Germline CDR1 and CDR2: DFQATT and SNEGSKA (reference sequence). The V gene end was trimmed by 6 bases and the J gene end by 2 bases; junction bases not matched to a gene: 12. The CDR3 is 15 residues long. CDR3 region: CSADDSGRLQETQYF. The CDR3, as DNA: TGCAGTGCAGACGATAGCGGGCGGTTACAAGAGACCCAGTACTTC.

Only a few counts were recorded for this clonotype. The chain recombines TRBV4-1 with TRBJ1-4; D unclear. Germline V gives CDR1 MGHRA, CDR2 YSYEKL. Trimming pared 3 bases from V and 6 bases from J, leaving 8 bases between. There are 13 residues in the CDR3. Written as DNA, the CDR3 is TGCGCCAGCAGCCACCCCGGGGATGAAAAACTGTTTTTT. Translation gives CASSHPGDEKLFF.

This clonotype came up many times. The genes are TRBV28 and TRBJ2-1; TRBD2 matches 13 bases. Germline V gene data show CDR1 as MDHEN and CDR2 as SYDVKM. After removal of 8 bases from V and 9 bases from J, the junction contained 10 bases not matched to a gene. The CDR3 extends over 15 amino acids. This CDR3 reads CASELAGGPGVEQFF. The CDR3 region has the DNA TGTGCCAGCGAACTAGCGGGAGGGCCTGGTGTTGAGCAGTTCTTC.

The chain links TRBV24-1 to TRBJ2-2; tentatively, D is TRBD2 (5 bases). Trimming left V 10 bases short and J 0 bases short, with 11 bases between. CDR1 KGHDR and CDR2 SFDVKD come from the germline V gene. The CDR3 is made up of 14 amino acids. CDR3 sequence: CATSAEANTGELFF. For the CDR3, the DNA is TGTGCCACATCAGCGGAGGCGAACACCGGGGAGCTGTTTTTT.

This chain uses TRBV27 with TRBJ2-1, with TRBD2 identical over 8 bases. Germline assignment: CDR1 MNHEY and CDR2 SMNVEV (reference sequence). The length of the CDR3 is 11 residues. J gave up 8 bases and V 8 bases, and 2 bases lay outside the gene matches. CDR3 protein: CASRGGYEQFF. As DNA, the CDR3 is TGTGCCAGCCGGGGGGGGTATGAGCAGTTCTTC.

A remark on this clonotype: A much larger clone differs from this one at a single base, so this may be a read error. The chain employs TRBV7-2 and TRBJ2-1, with D perhaps matching TRBD1 (6 bases). The CDR3 runs 15 residues. Trimming stripped 5 bases from V and 3 bases from J, with 14 bases between. Germline V gene data show CDR1 as SGHTA and CDR2 as FQGNSA. Here the CDR3 reads CTSSRPSGVYNEQFF. The CDR3 region has the DNA TGTACCAGCAGCCGCCCCTCAGGGGTCTACAATGAGCAGTTCTTC.

This clonotype came up many times. V and J are TRBV18 and TRBJ1-4; no definite D call. CDR1 is KGHSH and CDR2 is LQKENI in the germline V gene. The ends were cut back, 3 bases at V and 8 bases at J, with 10 bases in the middle. CDR3 size: 13 residues. The CDR3 bases are TGTGCCAGCTCACCGCGGGTTCAGGAAAAACTGTTTTTT. Amino acid sequence: CASSPRVQEKLFF.

This chain uses TRBV11-2 with TRBJ1-1, with a possible D match to TRBD1 (6 bases). Per the germline V gene, CDR1 is SGHAT and CDR2 is FQNNGV. This CDR3 contains 14 residues. V lost 7 bases to trimming and J lost 1 base, with 13 bases between them. The CDR3, as DNA: TGTGCCAGCACCCGACAGGTTGCGAACACTGAAGCTTTCTTT. Amino acid sequence: CASTRQVANTEAFF. The full variable domain, completed using reference TRBV11-2 and TRBJ1-1, is EAGVAQSPRYKIIEKRQSVAFWCNPISGHATLYWYQQILGQGPKLLIQFQNNGVVDDSQLPKDRFSAERLKGVDSTLKIQPAKLEDSAVYLCASTRQVANTEAFFGQGTRLTVV.

The chain joins TRBV5-8 to TRBJ2-1; 13 positions agree with TRBD2. Germline V gene lookup returns CDR1 SGHTS and CDR2 YDEGEE. The CDR3 covers 19 residues. V shed 4 bases and J 0 bases; nucleotides not matched to a gene: 10. The CDR3: CASSPRLAGGPSSYNEQFF. In nucleotides, the CDR3 is TGTGCCAGCAGCCCCAGACTAGCGGGAGGACCGAGCTCCTACAATGAGCAGTTCTTC.

Ten or more counts support this clonotype. The chain joins TRBV18 to TRBJ2-1; 8 bases are shared with TRBD1. V dropped 1 base and J dropped 8; count of bases not matched to a gene: 7. The CDR3 is made up of 15 amino acids. Per the germline V gene, CDR1 is KGHSH and CDR2 is LQKENI. CDR3 DNA: TGTGCCAGCTCACCACGGGACAGGTCGGATTATGAGCAGTTCTTC. Translation gives CASSPRDRSDYEQFF.

The J gene is TRBJ2-2, the V gene TRBV28, with D hard to call. CDR3 length: 14 residues. The V end was cut by 10 bases, the J end by 6 bases, with 18 bases between. Germline V lookup: CDR1 MDHEN, CDR2 SYDVKM. The CDR3 region has the DNA TGTGCCATCTCCCCAGACCCTGGGGCCGGGGAGCTGTTTTTT. This translates into CAISPDPGAGELFF.

Many counts were recorded for this clonotype. The chain is built from TRBV7-6 and TRBJ2-1; tentative D call: TRBD2 (6 bases). CDR1 is SGHVS and CDR2 is FNYEAQ in the germline V gene. The V gene lost 1 base and the J gene lost 0 bases, with 16 bases spanning the gap. The CDR3 has 18 amino acids. The CDR3 here is CASSLGLSGRSSYNEQFF. DNA of the CDR3: TGTGCCAGCAGCTTAGGTCTCAGCGGGCGGAGCTCCTACAATGAGCAGTTCTTC.

Many counts were recorded for this clonotype. The rearrangement uses TRBV6-1 and TRBJ1-5; D possibly corresponds to TRBD1 (6 bases). The V gene's germline CDR1 is MNHNS and CDR2 SASEGT. Deletions cut 4 bases from V and 1 base from J, with 8 bases between. The CDR3 has 14 residues. The CDR3, as DNA: TGTGCCAGCAGTGGGGACACCAGCAATCAGCCCCAGCATTTT. This translates into CASSGDTSNQPQHF.

The V gene is TRBV5-1, the J gene TRBJ2-1, with D possibly being TRBD1 or TRBD2 (6 bases each). The V end lost 0 bases, the J end lost 7 bases, and 14 bases lay between the germline ends. Germline assignment: CDR1 SGHRS and CDR2 YFSETQ. The CDR3 spans 15 residues. The CDR3 sequence is CASSLAGSRGNEQFF. CDR3 in DNA: TGCGCCAGCAGCTTGGCCGGGAGTAGGGGGAATGAGCAGTTCTTC.

The genes are TRBV20-1 and TRBJ2-3, with D unclear. V gave up 7 bases and J gave up 4 bases, with 9 bases separating them. Germline V lookup: CDR1 DFQATT, CDR2 SNEGSKA (reference sequence). CDR3 length: 11 amino acids. The CDR3 nucleotides are TGCAGTGAATTAGCATCAGATACGCAGTATTTT. The encoded protein is CSELASDTQYF.

This clonotype was counted at least ten times. The chain joins TRBV12-3 or TRBV12-4 to TRBJ2-3; 10 bases align to TRBD2. With 3 bases clipped from V and 2 bases from J, the junction kept 5 bases outside the gene matches. This CDR3 spans 16 amino acids. CDR3 bases: TGTGCCAGCAGTTTCTCAGCGGGAGGGGACACAGATACGCAGTATTTT. This encodes CASSFSAGGDTDTQYF.

CDR3 sequence (DNA): TGCAGCGTTCCAGCTACCCCCACAGATACGCAGTATTTT. This gives the protein CSVPATPTDTQYF. This rearrangement joins TRBV29-1 to TRBJ2-3; D not resolved. The V end was cut by 5 bases, the J end by 2 bases, with 11 bases between. The CDR3 is 13 residues long. Germline V lookup: CDR1 SQVTM, CDR2 ANQGSEA.

The chain uses TRBV29-1 and TRBJ1-2; no definite D call. The V and J ends lost 7 bases and 5 bases respectively, with 20 bases between them. The CDR3 has 14 amino acids. CDR1 and CDR2 (germline): SQVTM, ANQGSEA. The CDR3 protein is CSAEEPGRPYGYTF. Here the CDR3 DNA reads TGCAGCGCTGAGGAACCAGGACGGCCTTATGGCTACACCTTC.

The chain uses TRBV2 and TRBJ2-4, with a weak D call TRBD2 (7 bases). The CDR3 sequence is 14 residues long. Trimming removed 1 base from V and 6 bases from J, with 10 bases in between. CDR1 is SNHLY, CDR2 FYNNEI, per germline. The CDR3 DNA is TGTGCCAGCAGTGAAGAAGGGGGGGGAAACATTCAGTACTTC. This encodes CASSEEGGGNIQYF.